This T cell receptor (beta chain) originates from a study of cytomegalovirus exposure and HLA in healthy donors. As concerns this clone: Its antigen is still unknown.

Measured with immunoSEQ multiplex PCR; TCRdb has only the in-frame clones, and not every one. Of some 75,000 clones in the sample, 95% to 97% were seen once. CDR3 length equals 17 residues. Germline lookup yields CDR1 SGHNT and CDR2 YYREEE (reference sequence). Losses at the gene ends were 4 bases for V and 4 bases for J; bases not matched to a gene: 9. Whole-study results and caveats: Specific recognition of CMV antigens was confirmed in vitro for a few chains (all CMV-associated).

The specimen was PBMCs. This chain uses TRBV5-4 with TRBJ2-5; 14 bases agree with TRBD2. This receptor was taken from a young woman in good health and CMV-seronegative. Here the CDR3 reads CASSAGLAGDIVETQYF. DNA of the CDR3: TGTGCCAGCAGCGCGGGACTAGCGGGAGATATAGTAGAGACCCAGTACTTC.